The 5 T cell receptor beta chains below were found in one sample sequenced in a study of identical twins. TCRdb reprocessed the 5' RACE reads via MiXCR and lists one record per CDR3 protein. The sample consists of fewer than 250,000 distinct CDR3 sequences, roughly a tenth of them appearing once. The sample taken for sequencing was memory (CD45RO+) T cells sorted from blood. The receptors here all came from a young woman in good health.

CDR3 sequence: CASSLVRGQGAFF. CDR3 coding DNA: TGTGCCAGCAGCTTAGTTCGGGGGCAGGGAGCTTTCTTT. The chain uses TRBV11-3 and TRBJ1-1, with a possible D match to TRBD1 (6 bases). CDR1 and CDR2 (germline): SGHNT, YENEEA. V shed 1 base and J shed 10 bases, with 13 bases lying between them. The CDR3 is 13 residues long.

V gene TRBV20-1 combines with J gene TRBJ2-5, with D possibly matching TRBD2 (6 bases). This CDR3 has 13 amino acids. V was clipped by 7 bases and J by 4 bases, with 16 bases between them. Germline CDR1 and CDR2: DFQATT and SNEGSKA (reference sequence). The CDR3 DNA reads as TGCAGTGTCCACTGGAGGGGCTCAGAGACCCAGTACTTC. This sequence encodes CSVHWRGSETQYF.

This clonotype was seen a few times. V gene TRBV2 combines with J gene TRBJ1-2; 8 bases agree with TRBD1. This CDR3 region has 13 residues. The trim removed 6 bases at V and 6 bases at J, leaving 6 bases unmatched. CDR1 is SNHLY, CDR2 FYNNEI, per germline. Here the CDR3 DNA reads TGTGCCAGCAGCGCGACAGGGGTGCATGGCTACACCTTC. Its protein product is CASSATGVHGYTF.

This sequence joins TRBV30 and TRBJ2-7; D unresolved. The V and J ends lost 2 bases and 3 bases respectively, with 8 bases between them. Germline-derived CDR1 and CDR2 are GTSNPN and SVGIG (reference sequence). The CDR3 consists of 12 residues. The CDR3 reads CAWSRQDYEQYF. The DNA for the CDR3 is TGTGCCTGGAGTCGTCAGGACTACGAGCAGTACTTC.

The chain links TRBV19 to TRBJ2-7; D assignment may be TRBD1 or TRBD2 (5 bases each). CDR1 LNHDA and CDR2 SQIVND come from the germline V gene (reference sequence). The CDR3 is made up of 13 amino acids. V lost 5 bases to trimming and J lost 1 base, with 9 bases between them. The CDR3 DNA reads TGTGCCAGTAGTTGGGACCGATCCTACGAGCAGTACTTC. This gives the protein CASSWDRSYEQYF.